The clone carrying this T cell receptor (beta chain) was found a few times. Its specificity is unknown. V gave up 4 bases and J gave up 4 bases, with 17 bases separating them. The CDR3 loop spans 14 amino acids. CDR1 is GTSNPN, CDR2 SVGIG, per germline (reference sequence). Only in-frame clones appear in the TCRdb table, and some are missing; sequencing was by immunoSEQ multiplex PCR. Found here are some 21,000 clones, less than 85% of them singletons; the top ten hold 15% to 20%. This specimen comes from a study of CD4 T cells in relation to SARS-CoV-2 and coronaviruses. Study-wide background: PBMCs were cultured with antigen for about eleven days before TCR beta sequencing. Overall study findings and caveats: Roughly 65% of donors had memory CD4+ clonotypes crossrecognizing SARS-CoV-2 and common cold coronavirus spike.

The unexposed donors gave CD4+ T cells in about 2010-2019, prior to COVID-19. The cells were cultured for approximately ten days before CD4+ T cells were isolated. Testing used SARS-CoV-2 S/N and four cold-coronavirus spikes on unexposed-donor CD4+ T cells, cells permitting. PBMCs were plated at two million per well in IL-2-containing medium. The source is a human donor in good health. The chain has TRBV30 and TRBJ2-7; no clear D gene. The sequenced sample was CD4+ T cells from PBMCs, cultured in vitro. CDR3 sequence: CAWTQEPKIYEQYF. The CDR3 DNA sequence: TGTGCCTGGACCCAGGAACCGAAAATTTACGAGCAGTACTTC.